Presented here are 8 T cell receptor beta chains from one specimen sequenced in a study of blood T cells in healthy people across ages (dated by TCRdb to the mid-2010s). Libraries were made using 5' RACE. Sequencing took place on an Illumina HiSeq 2500. A second PCR of 7 to 11 cycles was run with a J-beta primer mix and a sample-barcoded 5' primer. TCRdb trimmed public reads at Q25 via fastp, called clones via MiXCR and kept in-frame beta chains. Under each unique CDR3 protein, matching rows form one entry showing the most common genes and DNA. The sample table lists roughly 1.7 million distinct CDR3 sequences, roughly a third of them with a count of one. About 11% of the sample rests with the top ten. The sample was blood. These receptors were collected from a woman aged 30 to 39 in good health.

The gene calls are TRBV9 and TRBJ2-7, with TRBD2 matching over 7 bases. J gave up 4 bases and V 0 bases, and 7 bases lay outside the gene matches. From germline, CDR1 is SGDLS and CDR2 YYNGEE. This CDR3 region has 15 residues. The CDR3 DNA reads TGTGCCAGCAGCGTAGACGGGGGGAGCGTTTACGAGCAGTACTTC. The encoded protein is CASSVDGGSVYEQYF.

This clonotype was found a few times. J is TRBJ2-5 and V is TRBV29-1; possibly TRBD1 for D (6 bases). Germline CDR1 and CDR2: SQVTM and ANQGSEA. With 1 base removed from V and 2 bases from J, the gap between germline ends came to 17 bases. The CDR3 sequence is 16 residues long. CDR3 loop: CSVEGQRLDRQETQYF. The CDR3 DNA follows: TGCAGCGTTGAAGGCCAGCGGCTGGACAGACAAGAGACCCAGTACTTC.

This chain connects TRBV7-9 to TRBJ2-7; D gene uncertain. This CDR3 has 15 residues. The ends were cut back, 5 bases at V and 2 bases at J, with 16 bases in the middle. Germline V CDR1 and CDR2: SEHNR, FQNEAQ (reference sequence). The CDR3 bases are TGTGCCAGCAGCCCCCCGGGCAGTGGGACCTACGAGCAGTACTTC. Its protein product is CASSPPGSGTYEQYF.

This clonotype has a handful of counts. At one end the junction does not follow the germline gene, possibly because of a read error. The chain combines TRBV20-1 with TRBJ2-3; perhaps TRBD1 as D (6 bases). Per germline, CDR1 DFQATT and CDR2 SNEGSKA (reference sequence). The CDR3 runs 16 residues. The CDR3 loop is CSARDYAGAATNTQYF. The CDR3 DNA follows: TGCAGTGCTAGAGATTACGCAGGGGCCGCCACAAATACGCAGTATTTT.

The chain is built from TRBV6-5 and TRBJ2-1, with D maybe TRBD2 (7 bases). The germline V gene has CDR1 MNHEY and CDR2 SVGAGI. The CDR3 is 17 amino acids. Deletions cut 2 bases from V and 0 bases from J, with 14 bases between. In nucleotides, the CDR3 is TGTGCCAGCAGTTACACTGCGGGGGACAACTCCTACAATGAGCAGTTCTTC. This gives the protein CASSYTAGDNSYNEQFF.

The V and J genes are TRBV4-1 and TRBJ2-3; D is tentatively TRBD1 or TRBD2 (5 bases each). The length of the CDR3 is 17 residues. The germline V gene encodes CDR1 MGHRA and CDR2 YSYEKL. V dropped 1 base and J dropped 6 bases, with 20 bases sitting between them. The CDR3 bases are TGCGCCAGCAGCCAAGTTCCGGGGACGGCCGGTCTTGATACGCAGTATTTT. Translated, it gives CASSQVPGTAGLDTQYF.

The chain carries TRBV6-5 and TRBJ2-7; D call uncertain. CDR1 and CDR2 (germline): MNHEY, SVGAGI. V was trimmed by 5 bases and J by 6 bases, leaving 17 bases between them. The CDR3 contains 14 residues. The CDR3 DNA is TGTGCCAGCAGTCAAGGGCGGACGTCTGGCGAGCAGTACTTC. This codes for CASSQGRTSGEQYF.

The gene calls are TRBV15 and TRBJ1-3; weak D call: TRBD1 (5 bases). V lost 3 bases and J lost 0, with 12 bases in between. Looked up from germline, CDR1 is LNHNV and CDR2 is YYDKDF (reference sequence). The CDR3 spans 16 residues. The CDR3 coding sequence is TGTGCCACCAGCAGCGGGGGTTCGAGCTCTGGAAACACCATATATTTT. Its translation is CATSSGGSSSGNTIYF.